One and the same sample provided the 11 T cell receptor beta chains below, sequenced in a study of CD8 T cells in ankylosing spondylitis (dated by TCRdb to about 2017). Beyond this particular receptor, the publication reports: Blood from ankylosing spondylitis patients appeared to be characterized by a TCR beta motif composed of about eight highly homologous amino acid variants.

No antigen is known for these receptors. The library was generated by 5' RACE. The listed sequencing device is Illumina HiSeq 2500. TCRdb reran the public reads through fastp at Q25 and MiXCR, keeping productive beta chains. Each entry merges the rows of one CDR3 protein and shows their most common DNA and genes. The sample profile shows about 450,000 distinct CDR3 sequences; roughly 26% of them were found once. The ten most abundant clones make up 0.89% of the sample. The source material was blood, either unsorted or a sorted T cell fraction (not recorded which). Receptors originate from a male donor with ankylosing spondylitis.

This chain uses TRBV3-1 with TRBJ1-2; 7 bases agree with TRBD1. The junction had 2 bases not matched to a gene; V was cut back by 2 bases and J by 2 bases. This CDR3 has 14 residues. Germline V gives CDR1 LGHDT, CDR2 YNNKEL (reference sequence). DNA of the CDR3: TGTGCCAGCAGCCAACCGGGACAGAACTATGGCTACACCTTC. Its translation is CASSQPGQNYGYTF.

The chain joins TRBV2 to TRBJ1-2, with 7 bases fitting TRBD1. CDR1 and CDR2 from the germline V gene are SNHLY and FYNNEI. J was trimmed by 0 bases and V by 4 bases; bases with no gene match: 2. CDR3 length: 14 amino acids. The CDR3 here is CASSVGQANYGYTF. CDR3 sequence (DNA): TGTGCCAGCAGTGTTGGACAGGCTAACTATGGCTACACCTTC. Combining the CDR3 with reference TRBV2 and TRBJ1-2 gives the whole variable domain EPEVTQTPSHQVTQMGQEVILRCVPISNHLYFYWYRQILGQKVEFLVSFYNNEISEKSEIFDDQFSVERPDGSNFTLKIRSTKLEDSAMYFCASSVGQANYGYTFGSGTRLTVV.

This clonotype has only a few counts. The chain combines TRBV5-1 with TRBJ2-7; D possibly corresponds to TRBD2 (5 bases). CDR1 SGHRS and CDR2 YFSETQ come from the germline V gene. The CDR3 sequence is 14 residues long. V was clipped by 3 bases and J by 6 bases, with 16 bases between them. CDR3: CASSSDFTRGEQYF. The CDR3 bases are TGCGCCAGCAGCTCGGACTTTACTAGAGGCGAGCAGTACTTC.

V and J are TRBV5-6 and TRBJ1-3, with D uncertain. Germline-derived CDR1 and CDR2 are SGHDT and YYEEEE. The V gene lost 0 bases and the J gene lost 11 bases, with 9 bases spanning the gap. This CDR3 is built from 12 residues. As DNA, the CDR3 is TGTGCCAGCAGCTTGGCCGGCAGCGCCATATATTTT. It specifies CASSLAGSAIYF.

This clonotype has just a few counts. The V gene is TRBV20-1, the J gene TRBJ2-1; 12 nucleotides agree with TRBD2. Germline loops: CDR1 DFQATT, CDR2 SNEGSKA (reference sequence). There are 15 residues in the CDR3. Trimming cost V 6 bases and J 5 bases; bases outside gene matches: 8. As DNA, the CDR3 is TGCAGTGCCGCCCGACTAGCGGGAGCTAACAATGAGCAGTTCTTC. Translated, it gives CSAARLAGANNEQFF.

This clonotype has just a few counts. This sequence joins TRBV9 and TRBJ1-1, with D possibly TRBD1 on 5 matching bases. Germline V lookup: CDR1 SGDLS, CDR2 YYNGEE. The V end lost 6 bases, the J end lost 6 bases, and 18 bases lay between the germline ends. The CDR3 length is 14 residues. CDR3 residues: CASTPREGRPEAFF. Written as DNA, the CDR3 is TGTGCCAGCACCCCACGGGAGGGGCGGCCTGAAGCTTTCTTT.

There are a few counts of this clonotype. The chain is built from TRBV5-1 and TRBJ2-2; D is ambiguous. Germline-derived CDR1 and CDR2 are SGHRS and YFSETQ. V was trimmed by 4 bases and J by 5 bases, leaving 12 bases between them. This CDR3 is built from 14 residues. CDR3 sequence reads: CASSPDTTTGELFF. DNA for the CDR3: TGCGCCAGCAGCCCTGACACTACGACCGGGGAGCTGTTTTTT.

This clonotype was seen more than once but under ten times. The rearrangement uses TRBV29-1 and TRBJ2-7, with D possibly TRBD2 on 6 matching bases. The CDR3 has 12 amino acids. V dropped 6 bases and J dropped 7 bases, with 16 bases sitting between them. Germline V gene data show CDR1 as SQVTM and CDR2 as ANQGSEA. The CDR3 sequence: CSVGWGVGEQYV. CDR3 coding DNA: TGCAGCGTCGGATGGGGGGTTGGGGAGCAGTACGTC.

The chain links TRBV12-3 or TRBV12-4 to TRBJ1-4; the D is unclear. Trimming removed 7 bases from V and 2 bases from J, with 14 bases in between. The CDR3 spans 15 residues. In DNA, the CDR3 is TGTGCCAGCACCTTAGGACGGCTCACTAATGAAAAACTGTTTTTT. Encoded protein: CASTLGRLTNEKLFF.

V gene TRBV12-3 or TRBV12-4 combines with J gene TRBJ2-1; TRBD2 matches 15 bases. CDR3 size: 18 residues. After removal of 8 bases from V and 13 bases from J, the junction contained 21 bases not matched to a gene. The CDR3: CASCPPIPGTSGRPDQFF. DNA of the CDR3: TGTGCCAGCTGCCCTCCGATCCCCGGGACTAGCGGGAGGCCAGACCAGTTCTTC.

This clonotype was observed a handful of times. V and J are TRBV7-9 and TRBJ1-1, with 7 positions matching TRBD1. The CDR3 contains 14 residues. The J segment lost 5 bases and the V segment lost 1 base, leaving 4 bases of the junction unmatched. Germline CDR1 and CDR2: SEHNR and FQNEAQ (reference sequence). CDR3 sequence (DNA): TGTGCCAGCAGCTTAGGAGGGGGCGTTACTGAAGCTTTCTTT. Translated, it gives CASSLGGGVTEAFF.